The next 26 T cell receptor beta chains were all read from a single sample in a study of shared clonotypes between healthy human individuals. Some clones are missing from TCRdb's copy, which holds only in-frame ones; the method was immunoSEQ multiplex PCR. Of some 1.5 million clones in the sample, roughly 98% are singletons; the top ten hold about 0.45%. Sequencing was carried out using naive CD4+ T cells sorted from blood. The subset: CD45RA+ positively selected. The receptors were sampled from a man aged 30-40 years in good health.

This sequence joins TRBV9 and TRBJ2-5; TRBD2 agrees at 8 bases. The CDR3 is 15 residues long. The ends lost 4 bases at V and 5 bases at J; junction bases unmatched: 10. Germline values: CDR1 SGDLS, CDR2 YYNGEE. The CDR3 sequence: CASSYSGSKGETQYF. In DNA, the CDR3 is TGTGCCAGCAGCTACAGCGGGAGTAAGGGGGAGACCCAGTACTTC.

The J gene is TRBJ1-1, the V gene TRBV29-1; D uncertain. CDR3 length: 14 amino acids. Germline V lookup: CDR1 SQVTM, CDR2 ANQGSEA. The V and J ends lost 3 bases and 0 bases respectively, with 11 bases between them. This CDR3 is CSVDTLYMNTEAFF. The CDR3 nucleotides read TGCAGCGTTGATACCCTATACATGAACACTGAAGCTTTCTTT.

This chain uses TRBV10-3 with TRBJ2-2; TRBD2 matches at 12 bases. Trimming took 6 bases from V and 6 from J; bases not matched to a gene: 8. Germline CDR1 ENHRY, CDR2 SYGVKD. The CDR3 contains 16 residues. The CDR3 DNA is TGTGCCATCAGGGGGACTAGCGGGTTACGAGCCGGGGAGCTGTTTTTT. It is translated as CAIRGTSGLRAGELFF.

The chain links TRBV7-2 to TRBJ2-7; no clear D gene. The CDR3 has 15 residues. The ends were cut back, 2 bases at V and 0 bases at J, with 11 bases in the middle. The germline V gene encodes CDR1 SGHTA and CDR2 FQGNSA. The CDR3 here is CASSLSLGSSYEQYF. CDR3 sequence (DNA): TGTGCCAGCAGCTTAAGTCTCGGCAGCTCCTACGAGCAGTACTTC.

In nucleotides, the CDR3 is TGTGCCAGCTCACCACCGTCGACTAGCGGGATTTCATATGAGCAGTTCTTC. It yields the protein CASSPPSTSGISYEQFF. The chain couples TRBV18 to TRBJ2-1, with TRBD2 matching 11 bases. This CDR3 is 17 amino acids long. From germline, CDR1 is KGHSH and CDR2 LQKENI. The V gene end was trimmed by 0 bases and the J gene end by 8 bases; junction bases not matched to a gene: 9.

On this clone: This specimen includes other DNA sequences encoding the same CDR3. The chain is built from TRBV6-4 and TRBJ2-1, with TRBD2 matching over 11 bases. The CDR3 covers 15 residues. Germline CDR1 and CDR2: MRHNA and SNTAGT. V trimming: 6 bases; J trimming: 3 bases; junction bases outside the gene matches: 4. CDR3: CASSSGTSGYNEQFF. CDR3 nucleotides: TGTGCCAGCAGCTCTGGGACTAGCGGCTACAATGAGCAGTTCTTC.

This chain connects TRBV10-1 to TRBJ1-4, with no clear D. Germline CDR1 and CDR2: WNHNN and SYGVQD (reference sequence). CDR3 length equals 16 residues. Trimming took 7 bases from V and 1 from J, leaving 16 bases between them. The CDR3 loop is CASIRWALVTNEKLFF. CDR3 nucleotide sequence: TGCGCCAGCATTCGTTGGGCCCTTGTAACTAATGAAAAACTGTTTTTT.

About this clone itself: The junction shows a germline mismatch at one end, possibly a read error. This chain connects TRBV7-9 to TRBJ2-1; D may be TRBD2 (6 bases). The germline gives CDR1 SEHNR, CDR2 FQNEAQ (reference sequence). This CDR3 has 16 residues. CDR3 DNA sequence: TGTGCCAGCAGCGTAGCCCCCCCGGACTACTACAATGAGCAGTTCTTC. Its translation is CASSVAPPDYYNEQFF.

J is TRBJ2-6 and V is TRBV18, with D possibly being TRBD1 (5 bases). The CDR3 contains 16 residues. V dropped 0 bases and J dropped 2 bases, with 8 bases sitting between them. CDR1 and CDR2 (germline): KGHSH, LQKENI. The CDR3 bases are TGTGCCAGCTCACCACCAGGGGCTCCTGGGGCCAACGTCCTGACTTTC. It yields the protein CASSPPGAPGANVLTF.

The chain links TRBV9 to TRBJ2-1; 11 bases fit TRBD2. From germline, CDR1 is SGDLS and CDR2 YYNGEE. Germline trimming cut 4 bases from V and 7 bases from J; bases unmatched to any gene: 13. There are 17 residues in the CDR3. The CDR3 DNA reads as TGTGCCAGCAGCCTGCCCAAGACTAGCGGGATTGGAAATGAGCAGTTCTTC. This encodes CASSLPKTSGIGNEQFF.

The chain carries TRBV9 and TRBJ2-6, with D unresolved. CDR3 size: 15 residues. Trimming removed 3 bases at V and 0 bases at J, with 7 bases between. CDR1 is SGDLS and CDR2 is YYNGEE in the germline V gene. The CDR3 reads CASSAYSSGANVLTF. CDR3 coding DNA: TGTGCCAGCAGCGCGTATTCCTCTGGGGCCAACGTCCTGACTTTC.

The CDR3 loop reads CASSSPGRSTDTQYF. Written as DNA, the CDR3 is TGTGCCAGTAGTTCACCGGGACGAAGCACAGATACGCAGTATTTT. The chain joins TRBV19 to TRBJ2-3, with D perhaps being TRBD1 or TRBD2 (5 bases each). Trimming shortened V by 5 bases and J by 0 bases, and 12 bases separated the two germline ends. There are 15 residues in the CDR3. Germline loops: CDR1 LNHDA, CDR2 SQIVND (reference sequence).

V is TRBV9 and J is TRBJ1-5; tentatively, D is TRBD1 (5 bases). The germline V gene has CDR1 SGDLS and CDR2 YYNGEE. The CDR3 spans 15 residues. V lost 0 bases to trimming and J lost 4 bases, with 11 bases between them. The CDR3 DNA sequence: TGTGCCAGCAGCGTAGATGGACAATCGAATCAGCCCCAGCATTTT. Translating gives CASSVDGQSNQPQHF. Full variable domain (remainder filled in from reference TRBV9 and TRBJ1-5): DSGVTQTPKHLITATGQRVTLRCSPRSGDLSVYWYQQSLDQGLQFLIQYYNGEERAKGNILERFSAQQFPDLHSELNLSSLELGDSALYFCASSVDGQSNQPQHFGDGTRLSIL.

V gene TRBV28 combines with J gene TRBJ2-7, with 7 bases aligning to TRBD1. CDR1 is MDHEN, CDR2 SYDVKM, per germline. The V gene end was trimmed by 6 bases and the J gene end by 7 bases; junction bases not matched to a gene: 9. The CDR3 covers 13 residues. CDR3 in DNA: TGTGCCAGCAGACAAGGGGGCCCTGAGGAGCAGTACTTC. Its translation is CASRQGGPEEQYF.

This chain connects TRBV6-5 to TRBJ2-3; 10 bases map to TRBD2. V lost 3 bases and J lost 4; bases outside the gene matches: 4. The CDR3 has 15 residues. From germline, CDR1 is MNHEY and CDR2 SVGAGI. This chain's CDR3 is CASSYRLAGADTQYF. The CDR3 DNA reads TGTGCCAGCAGTTATCGGCTAGCGGGAGCAGATACGCAGTATTTT.

The rearrangement joins TRBV18 to TRBJ1-4; 9 bases are shared with TRBD1. Germline V gene lookup returns CDR1 KGHSH and CDR2 LQKENI. This CDR3 is built from 18 residues. The V gene end was trimmed by 4 bases and the J gene end by 0 bases; junction bases not matched to a gene: 9. CDR3 in amino acids: CASSRRGTGQATNEKLFF. The CDR3 DNA reads TGTGCCAGCTCACGTAGGGGGACAGGGCAAGCAACTAATGAAAAACTGTTTTTT.

The chain joins TRBV7-9 to TRBJ1-2; D gene ambiguous. Germline values: CDR1 SEHNR, CDR2 FQNEAQ (reference sequence). This CDR3 comprises 13 residues. Trimming pared 2 bases from V and 8 bases from J, leaving 12 bases between. This CDR3 reads CASSLQEGSGYTF. CDR3 DNA sequence: TGTGCCAGCAGCTTACAGGAAGGAAGCGGCTACACCTTC.

This chain uses TRBV7-8 with TRBJ2-7; TRBD2 matches 11 bases. The CDR3 spans 15 residues. The germline V gene encodes CDR1 SGHVS and CDR2 FQNEAQ. Trimming at V came to 5 bases and at J to 2 bases, leaving 5 bases not matched to a gene. The CDR3 nucleotides are TGTGCCAGCAGCGCACTAGCGGGAGTGACCTACGAGCAGTACTTC. Amino acids: CASSALAGVTYEQYF.

The chain links TRBV5-4 to TRBJ2-5; TRBD2 agrees at 10 bases. CDR3 length equals 16 residues. Germline V gene sequence: CDR1 SGHNT, CDR2 YYREEE (reference sequence). J gave up 0 bases and V 4 bases, and 6 bases lay outside the gene matches. CDR3 DNA sequence: TGTGCCAGCAGCACCCTAGCGGGAGCGTACCAAGAGACCCAGTACTTC. Amino acids: CASSTLAGAYQETQYF.

A note on this clone: At one boundary the junction diverges from the germline segment, which might be a read error. The chain is built from TRBV14 and TRBJ2-7, with TRBD1 as a possible D gene (6 bases). The CDR3 runs to 16 residues. Germline CDR1 and CDR2: SGHDN and FVKESK. In DNA, the CDR3 is TGTGCCAGCAGCGAAGAGGAAGGGGGATGGTCCTACGAGCAGTACTTC. This sequence encodes CASSEEEGGWSYEQYF.

V usage is TRBV28 and J usage is TRBJ1-4; D gene ambiguous. This CDR3 has 15 amino acids. The germline CDR1 and CDR2 sequences are MDHEN and SYDVKM. The V gene lost 2 bases and the J gene lost 7 bases, with 14 bases spanning the gap. Here the CDR3 reads CASSLLGLGGEKLFF. The CDR3 DNA reads TGTGCCAGCAGTTTACTCGGCCTGGGCGGTGAAAAACTGTTTTTT.

CDR3 coding DNA: TGTGCCAGCAGCTTAGGTGTGAGCGTAGGGGAGCTGTTTTTT. It yields the protein CASSLGVSVGELFF. The chain employs TRBV7-7 and TRBJ2-2; D unclear. Trimming shortened V by 1 base and J by 8 bases, and 11 bases separated the two germline ends. The germline CDR1 and CDR2 sequences are SSHAT and FNYEAQ (reference sequence). The CDR3 covers 14 residues. Variable domain in full (rest from reference TRBV7-7 and TRBJ2-2): GAGVSQSPRYKVTKRGQDVTLRCDPISSHATLYWYQQALGQGPEFLTYFNYEAQPDKSGLPSDRFSAERPEGSISTLTIQRTEQRDSAMYRCASSLGVSVGELFFGEGSRLTVL.

The chain carries TRBV19 and TRBJ1-5; 7 bases match TRBD1. J was trimmed by 4 bases and V by 11 bases; bases with no gene match: 8. The CDR3 is 13 residues long. Germline V lookup: CDR1 LNHDA, CDR2 SQIVND (reference sequence). The CDR3 sequence is CAGGQDLNQPQHF. For the CDR3, the DNA is TGTGCCGGTGGACAGGATTTAAATCAGCCCCAGCATTTT.

The gene calls are TRBV7-2 and TRBJ2-2, with D tentatively TRBD1 (6 bases). This CDR3 is built from 13 residues. CDR1 SGHTA and CDR2 FQGNSA come from the germline V gene. Trimming removed 1 base from V and 7 bases from J, with 7 bases in between. The CDR3 loop is CASSLEGGGELFF. CDR3 nucleotide sequence: TGTGCCAGCAGCTTAGAAGGGGGCGGGGAGCTGTTTTTT.

This clone was observed once. The chain recombines TRBV28 with TRBJ2-2; a weak D match, TRBD2 (6 bases). Looked up from germline, CDR1 is MDHEN and CDR2 is SYDVKM. This CDR3 contains 16 residues. The V end was cut by 6 bases, the J end by 5 bases, with 19 bases between. CDR3 sequence (DNA): TGTGCCAGCAGCGTCGGGACTGGAATAGGGACCGGGGAGCTGTTTTTT. Residues: CASSVGTGIGTGELFF.

J is TRBJ2-1 and V is TRBV7-8; 10 nucleotides line up with TRBD2. CDR1 and CDR2 (germline): SGHVS, FQNEAQ. This CDR3 spans 18 amino acids. The V segment lost 2 bases and the J segment 4 bases; nucleotides outside the gene matches: 11. The CDR3 spells CASSLLVLAGSVYNEQFF. DNA of the CDR3: TGTGCCAGCAGCTTATTAGTACTAGCGGGATCGGTTTACAATGAGCAGTTCTTC.